The text below deals with one TCR beta chain. The germline gene is not matched at one end of the junction; a read error may be the cause. This sample stems from a study of T cell changes during pregnancy in multiple sclerosis. The CDR3 totals 15 residues. Germline CDR1 SNHLY, CDR2 FYNNEI. The repertoire was sequenced with immunoSEQ multiplex PCR; TCRdb's copy has only in-frame clones and lacks some. The repertoire includes roughly 30,000 clones, about nine tenths of them detected once, and 5% to 6% sits in the top ten. The chain combines TRBV2 with TRBJ2-1, with a possible D match to TRBD2 (5 bases). The receptor was derived from a female donor with multiple sclerosis, enrolled in a pregnancy study. The specimen was CD8+ T cells from peripheral blood mononuclear cells, collected in the first trimester of pregnancy. The CDR3 loop reads CASSERWERYDEQFF. The CDR3, as DNA: TGTGCCAGCAGTGAAAGGTGGGAGCGCTACGATGAGCAGTTCTTC. Combining the CDR3 with reference TRBV2 and TRBJ2-1 gives the whole variable domain EPEVTQTPSHQVTQMGQEVILRCVPISNHLYFYWYRQILGQKVEFLVSFYNNEISEKSEIFDDQFSVERPDGSNFTLKIRSTKLEDSAMYFCASSERWERYDEQFFGPGTRLTVL.